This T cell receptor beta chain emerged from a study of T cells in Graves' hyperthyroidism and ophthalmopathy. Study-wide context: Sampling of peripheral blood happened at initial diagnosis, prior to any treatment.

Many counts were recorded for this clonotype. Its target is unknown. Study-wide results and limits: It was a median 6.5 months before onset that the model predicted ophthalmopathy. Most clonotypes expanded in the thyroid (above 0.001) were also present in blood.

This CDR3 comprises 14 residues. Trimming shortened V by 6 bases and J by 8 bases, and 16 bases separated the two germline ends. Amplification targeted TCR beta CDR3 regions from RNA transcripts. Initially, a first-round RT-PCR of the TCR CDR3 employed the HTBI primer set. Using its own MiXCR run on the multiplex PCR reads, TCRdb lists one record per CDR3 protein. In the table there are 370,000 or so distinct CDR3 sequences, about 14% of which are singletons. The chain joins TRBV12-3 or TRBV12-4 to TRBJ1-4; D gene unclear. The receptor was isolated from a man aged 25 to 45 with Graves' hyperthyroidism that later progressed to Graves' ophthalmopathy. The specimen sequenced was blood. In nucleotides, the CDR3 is TGTGCCAGCAGGCCCGAGGAGTTTGGAGAAAAACTGTTTTTT. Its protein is CASRPEEFGEKLFF.